Listed here are 17 T cell receptor beta chains from one sample, sequenced in a study of cytomegalovirus exposure and HLA in healthy donors. The PCR contained 60 Vbeta and 13 Jbeta primers. Clones were read by immunoSEQ multiplex PCR, and TCRdb kept only the in-frame ones, dropping some. This table holds 150,000 to 200,000 clones, approximately 84% found once. Sequencing was done on a sample of PBMCs. The receptors stem from a woman aged 25 to 39 in good health and CMV-seropositive.

This clone was observed once. V gene TRBV29-1 combines with J gene TRBJ2-5; 8 bases are a match to TRBD1. Germline V gene lookup returns CDR1 SQVTM and CDR2 ANQGSEA. This CDR3 contains 15 residues. After removal of 5 bases from V and 1 base from J, the junction contained 9 bases not matched to a gene. CDR3 DNA: TGCAGCGTTAAGCGTCGGACAGGGCTCCAAGAGACCCAGTACTTC. Its protein product is CSVKRRTGLQETQYF.

The chain employs TRBV18 and TRBJ2-7; D may be TRBD1 (6 bases). Germline V gene data show CDR1 as KGHSH and CDR2 as LQKENI. This CDR3 has 16 amino acids. V dropped 6 bases and J dropped 1 base, with 19 bases sitting between them. The CDR3 sequence is CASSLRSKDSSYEQYF. The DNA for the CDR3 is TGTGCCAGCTCCCTACGAAGTAAGGACAGTTCCTACGAGCAGTACTTC.

V and J are TRBV13 and TRBJ2-1, with TRBD1 matching 10 bases. V was clipped by 10 bases and J by 7 bases; unmatched bases: 7. There are 13 residues in the CDR3. From germline, CDR1 is PRHDT and CDR2 FYEKMQ (reference sequence). The DNA of the CDR3 is TGTGCCACCCGGGACAGGGGCGTTAATGAGCAGTTCTTC. Its translation: CATRDRGVNEQFF.

This rearrangement joins TRBV28 to TRBJ1-2; the D is unclear. Germline V CDR1 and CDR2: MDHEN, SYDVKM. Trimming shortened V by 4 bases and J by 7 bases, and 10 bases separated the two germline ends. The CDR3 spans 12 residues. CDR3 coding DNA: TGTGCCAGCAGTTCCGGAGGGAGTGGCTACACCTTC. Protein product: CASSSGGSGYTF.

The chain employs TRBV15 and TRBJ1-1; 10 bases are shared with TRBD1. This CDR3 contains 15 residues. From germline, CDR1 is LNHNV and CDR2 YYDKDF (reference sequence). After removal of 1 base from V and 5 bases from J, the junction contained 4 bases not matched to a gene. CDR3 sequence: CATSRGDRGITEAFF. In DNA form, the CDR3 reads TGTGCCACCAGCAGAGGGGACAGGGGTATTACTGAAGCTTTCTTT.

The chain couples TRBV29-1 to TRBJ2-7; D is ambiguous. The germline gives CDR1 SQVTM, CDR2 ANQGSEA. This CDR3 is 12 amino acids long. The V and J ends lost 5 bases and 2 bases respectively, with 10 bases between them. This CDR3 reads CSVRGGAYEQYF. The CDR3 coding sequence is TGCAGCGTTCGTGGCGGAGCCTACGAGCAGTACTTC.

The rearrangement uses TRBV9 and TRBJ1-2, with TRBD1 matching 9 bases. V shed 1 base and J 2 bases; nucleotides not matched to a gene: 6. The CDR3 has 16 amino acids. Germline CDR1 SGDLS, CDR2 YYNGEE. In DNA form, the CDR3 reads TGTGCCAGCAGCGTAAGGATACAGGGGGCGAACTATGGCTACACCTTC. Its translation is CASSVRIQGANYGYTF.

This clone was found once. V gene TRBV7-9 combines with J gene TRBJ2-7, with 11 bases fitting TRBD2. Looked up from germline, CDR1 is SEHNR and CDR2 is FQNEAQ (reference sequence). The CDR3 loop spans 15 amino acids. Trimming took 5 bases from V and 4 from J; bases not matched to a gene: 7. The CDR3 nucleotides read TGTGCCAGCAGCCCGGTAGCGGGAGGGCCTTACGAGCAGTACTTC. It encodes CASSPVAGGPYEQYF.

The V gene is TRBV4-2, the J gene TRBJ1-2; 8 nucleotides align to TRBD1. The CDR3 spans 16 residues. V shed 2 bases and J 4 bases; nucleotides not matched to a gene: 9. From germline, CDR1 is LGHNA and CDR2 YNFKEQ. In DNA, the CDR3 is TGTGCCAGCAGCCAACCCGACAGGGGAGGCTCCTATGGCTACACCTTC. Amino acids: CASSQPDRGGSYGYTF.

This clone was counted a single time. The same CDR3 arises from other DNA sequences in this sample as well. V is TRBV4-1 and J is TRBJ2-1; TRBD2 matches at 10 bases. The CDR3 sequence is 18 residues long. V was pared by 1 base and J by 4 bases, with 10 bases of the junction left unmatched. Germline loops: CDR1 MGHRA, CDR2 YSYEKL. The CDR3 coding sequence is TGCGCCAGCAGCCAAGTGTATCCGCGGACTAGCGGATACAATGAGCAGTTCTTC. This gives the protein CASSQVYPRTSGYNEQFF.

The rearrangement uses TRBV9 and TRBJ1-1, with D perhaps matching TRBD1 (6 bases). CDR1 is SGDLS and CDR2 is YYNGEE in the germline V gene. V shed 4 bases and J shed 1 base, with 20 bases lying between them. CDR3 length: 17 residues. CDR3 amino acids: CASSINRETAENTEAFF. The CDR3 bases are TGTGCCAGCAGCATAAACAGGGAAACGGCGGAGAACACTGAAGCTTTCTTT. Supplemented by reference TRBV9 and TRBJ1-1, the full variable domain reads DSGVTQTPKHLITATGQRVTLRCSPRSGDLSVYWYQQSLDQGLQFLIQYYNGEERAKGNILERFSAQQFPDLHSELNLSSLELGDSALYFCASSINRETAENTEAFFGQGTRLTVV.

The chain uses TRBV7-9 and TRBJ1-6; D ambiguous. CDR1 and CDR2 (germline): SEHNR, FQNEAQ (reference sequence). Trimming removed 0 bases from V and 9 bases from J, with 18 bases in between. This CDR3 is 17 amino acids long. The CDR3 here is CASSLALSGSIVSPLHF. CDR3 bases: TGTGCCAGCAGCTTAGCGCTTAGCGGGTCGATCGTTTCACCCCTCCACTTT.

The chain has TRBV27 and TRBJ2-1; D might be TRBD2 (5 bases). The CDR3 loop spans 13 amino acids. V lost 5 bases, J lost 8 bases, and 13 bases lay in between. CDR1 and CDR2 (germline): MNHEY, SMNVEV (reference sequence). CDR3 loop: CASSLPGSDEQFF. CDR3 DNA: TGTGCCAGCAGTCTCCCGGGGTCCGATGAGCAGTTCTTC.

Only a few counts were recorded for this clone. J is TRBJ1-1 and V is TRBV6-5, with TRBD1 as a possible D gene (6 bases). Trimming cost V 5 bases and J 5 bases, with 18 bases left between them. Germline CDR1 and CDR2: MNHEY and SVGAGI. This CDR3 is built from 15 residues. In DNA form, the CDR3 reads TGTGCCAGCAGTACGAGGGGGGGGGCGAGGACTGAAGCTTTCTTT. Its protein product is CASSTRGGARTEAFF.

The chain employs TRBV6-1 and TRBJ2-7, with 7 bases aligning to TRBD2. The CDR3 is 15 residues long. The germline V gene encodes CDR1 MNHNS and CDR2 SASEGT. V lost 2 bases and J lost 2; bases outside the gene matches: 6. CDR3 loop: CASSELASGTYEQYF. CDR3 DNA sequence: TGTGCCAGCAGTGAACTCGCTAGCGGAACCTACGAGCAGTACTTC.

The rearrangement joins TRBV6-5 to TRBJ1-3, with 7 bases identical to TRBD1. With 6 bases clipped from V and 0 bases from J, the junction kept 5 bases outside the gene matches. The germline V gene encodes CDR1 MNHEY and CDR2 SVGAGI. The CDR3 consists of 15 residues. CDR3 sequence (DNA): TGTGCCAGCAGGAAGACAGGGCTCTCTGGAAACACCATATATTTT. This sequence encodes CASRKTGLSGNTIYF.

The chain is built from TRBV6-5 and TRBJ1-2; possibly TRBD1 for D (5 bases). The CDR3 is 13 residues long. From germline, CDR1 is MNHEY and CDR2 SVGAGI. V was pared by 5 bases and J by 6 bases, with 13 bases between. The CDR3 loop is CASSAGGWDGYTF. The CDR3 bases are TGTGCCAGCAGTGCCGGGGGGTGGGATGGCTACACCTTC.